This T cell receptor beta chain was captured by sequencing in a study of cytomegalovirus exposure and HLA in healthy donors. Amplification used 60 Vbeta primers and 13 Jbeta primers. TCRdb's table, derived via immunoSEQ multiplex PCR, lists solely in-frame clones and lacks some. The sample contains 200,000 to 250,000 clones, around 76% of which appear only once. Sequencing was carried out using PBMCs. The sequence derives from a woman aged 40 to 50 in good health and CMV-seropositive.

CDR3: CASSPPGQGKNAEAFF. The CDR3 nucleotides are TGTGCCAGCAGCCCCCCGGGACAGGGCAAAAACGCTGAAGCTTTCTTT. The chain has TRBV7-9 and TRBJ1-1, with 9 bases fitting TRBD1. The V gene end was trimmed by 5 bases and the J gene end by 6 bases; junction bases not matched to a gene: 13. This CDR3 is 16 amino acids long. Germline V gives CDR1 SEHNR, CDR2 FQNEAQ (reference sequence).